This TCR beta chain was profiled in a study of OX40 agonist ivuxolimab in advanced cancers. For the study at large: As their treatment, patients were administered ivuxolimab, an agonistic anti-OX40 (CD134) antibody. Three patients had partial responses: one hepatocellular carcinoma, two cutaneous melanoma. General study results and limits: At doses 0.1 to 3.0 mg/kg, CD4+ and CD8+ clones expanded.

With respect to this clone: Its target is unknown.

This CDR3 region has 15 residues. CDR1 and CDR2 from the germline V gene are MDHEN and SYDVKM. J gave up 5 bases and V 4 bases, and 7 bases lay outside the gene matches. Anyone with autoimmune disease history or systemic immunosuppression was excluded. Assay: immunoSEQ multiplex PCR; the TCRdb copy retains only in-frame clones and omits some. The sample shows about 150,000 clones, approximately 90% of them seen only once. The sample in question was CD4+ or CD8+ T cells sorted from blood, obtained in a trial of the OX40 agonist ivuxolimab. The chain carries TRBV28 and TRBJ2-5; 10 bases are shared with TRBD2. This sequence was found in an adult with an advanced solid tumor such as melanoma, head and neck, liver or kidney cancer. DNA of the CDR3: TGTGCCAGCAGTTATTCTAGCGGGAGAATGGAGACCCAGTACTTC. This gives the protein CASSYSSGRMETQYF.